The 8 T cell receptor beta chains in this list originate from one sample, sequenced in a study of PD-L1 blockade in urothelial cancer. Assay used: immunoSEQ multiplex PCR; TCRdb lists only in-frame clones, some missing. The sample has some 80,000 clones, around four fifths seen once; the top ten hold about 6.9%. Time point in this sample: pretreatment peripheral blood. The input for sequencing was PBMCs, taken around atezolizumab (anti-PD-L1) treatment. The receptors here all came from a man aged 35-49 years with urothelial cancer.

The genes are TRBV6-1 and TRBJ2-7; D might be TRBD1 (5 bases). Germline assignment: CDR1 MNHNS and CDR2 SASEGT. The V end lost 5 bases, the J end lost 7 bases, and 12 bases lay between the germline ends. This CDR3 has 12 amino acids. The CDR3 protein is CASSRWTREQYF. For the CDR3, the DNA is TGTGCCAGCAGTCGTTGGACAAGGGAGCAGTACTTC.

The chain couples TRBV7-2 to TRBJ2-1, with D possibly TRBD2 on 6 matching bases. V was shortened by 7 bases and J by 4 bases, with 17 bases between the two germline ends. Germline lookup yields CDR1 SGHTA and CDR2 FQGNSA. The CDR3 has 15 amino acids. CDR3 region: CASTPGGSGYNEQFF. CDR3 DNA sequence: TGTGCCAGCACCCCCGGCGGTAGCGGATACAATGAGCAGTTCTTC.

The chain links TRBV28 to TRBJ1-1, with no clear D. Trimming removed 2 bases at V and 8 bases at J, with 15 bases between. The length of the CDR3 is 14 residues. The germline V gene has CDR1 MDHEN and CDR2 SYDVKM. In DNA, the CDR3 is TGTGCCAGCAGTTTAGCGGCTTCTACTTTCGAAGCTTTCTTT. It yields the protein CASSLAASTFEAFF. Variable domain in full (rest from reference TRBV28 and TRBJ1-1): DVKVTQSSRYLVKRTGEKVFLECVQDMDHENMFWYRQDPGLGLRLIYFSYDVKMKEKGDIPEGYSVSREKKERFSLILESASTNQTSMYLCASSLAASTFEAFFGQGTRLTVV.

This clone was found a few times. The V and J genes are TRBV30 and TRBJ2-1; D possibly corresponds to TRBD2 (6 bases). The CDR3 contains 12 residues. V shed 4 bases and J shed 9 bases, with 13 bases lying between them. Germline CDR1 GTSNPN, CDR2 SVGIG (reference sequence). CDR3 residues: CAWTHTGSEQFF. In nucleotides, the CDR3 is TGTGCCTGGACGCACACCGGGAGTGAGCAGTTCTTC.

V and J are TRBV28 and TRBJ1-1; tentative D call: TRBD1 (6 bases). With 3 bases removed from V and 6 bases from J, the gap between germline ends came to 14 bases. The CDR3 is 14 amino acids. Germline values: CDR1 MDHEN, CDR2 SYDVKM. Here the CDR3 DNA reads TGTGCCAGCAGTTTGAGAGGGGGAAAGGCTGAAGCTTTCTTT. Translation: CASSLRGGKAEAFF.

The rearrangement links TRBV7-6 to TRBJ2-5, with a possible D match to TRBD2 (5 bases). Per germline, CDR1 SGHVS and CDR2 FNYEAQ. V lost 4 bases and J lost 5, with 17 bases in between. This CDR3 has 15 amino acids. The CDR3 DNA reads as TGTGCCAGCAGCTCCGAGCCCGGGATAAGGGAGACCCAGTACTTC. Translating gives CASSSEPGIRETQYF. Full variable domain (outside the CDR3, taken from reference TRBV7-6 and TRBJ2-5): GAGVSQSPRYKVTKRGQDVALRCDPISGHVSLYWYRQALGQGPEFLTYFNYEAQQDKSGLPNDRFSAERPEGSISTLTIQRTEQRDSAMYRCASSSEPGIRETQYFGPGTRLLVL.

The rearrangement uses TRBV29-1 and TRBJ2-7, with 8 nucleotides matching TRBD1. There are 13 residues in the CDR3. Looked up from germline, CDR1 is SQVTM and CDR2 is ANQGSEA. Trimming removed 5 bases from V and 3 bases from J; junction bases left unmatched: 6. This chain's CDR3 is CSVHGQGLYEQYF. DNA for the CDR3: TGCAGCGTTCACGGACAGGGACTCTACGAGCAGTACTTC.

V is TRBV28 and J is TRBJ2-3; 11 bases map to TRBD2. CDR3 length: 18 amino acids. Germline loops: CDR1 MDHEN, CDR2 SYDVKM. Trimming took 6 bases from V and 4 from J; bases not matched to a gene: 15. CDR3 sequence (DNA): TGTGCCAGCAGCTTTACTAGCGGGAGCCGACGTCGCCCAGATACGCAGTATTTT. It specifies CASSFTSGSRRRPDTQYF. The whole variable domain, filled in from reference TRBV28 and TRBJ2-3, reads DVKVTQSSRYLVKRTGEKVFLECVQDMDHENMFWYRQDPGLGLRLIYFSYDVKMKEKGDIPEGYSVSREKKERFSLILESASTNQTSMYLCASSFTSGSRRRPDTQYFGPGTRLTVL.